This TCR beta chain emerged from a study of identical twins. A single record per CDR3 protein comes from TCRdb applying MiXCR to the 5' RACE reads. The sample lists 450,000 or so distinct CDR3 sequences, more than 20% seen once, with about 2.7% in the top ten. The length of the CDR3 is 18 residues. Trimming left V 0 bases short and J 0 bases short, with 15 bases between. The germline gives CDR1 MNHEY, CDR2 SVGAGI. These data were also reused for a study on T cells expressing NK-cell markers.

The chain recombines TRBV6-5 with TRBJ2-1; D possibly corresponds to TRBD2 (6 bases). What was sequenced was CD4+ T cells sorted from blood. This receptor was taken from a woman aged 18-29 years in good health. The CDR3: CASSYSSVSGSSYNEQFF. The CDR3 nucleotides read TGTGCCAGCAGTTACTCGAGTGTCTCCGGGAGCTCCTACAATGAGCAGTTCTTC.